These T cell receptor beta chains were read from a single sample in a study of blood T cells in healthy people across ages. One entry per CDR3 protein, called by TCRdb with MiXCR from the 5' RACE reads. In the table there are about 680,000 distinct CDR3 sequences, about half of which are singletons. Input material: blood. The receptors shown here come from a woman aged 60-70 years in good health. Both conserved end residues are part of each CDR3. Fields, in order: clone size, V gene, CDR3 length, D gene, J gene, CDR3 DNA, CDR3 protein. D genes are given only for firm matches. Size tells how often a clone was seen (once, few, many) or the class of an expanded clone, and some rows leave it out.

clone_size: few; v_call: TRBV29-1; cdr3_length: 14; d_call: -; j_call: TRBJ1-4; cdr3_nt: TGCAGCGCATGGACCGTTGCAACTAATGAAAAACTGTTTTTT; cdr3_aa: CSAWTVATNEKLFF
clone_size: once; v_call: TRBV11-2; cdr3_length: 16; d_call: TRBD2; j_call: TRBJ2-7; cdr3_nt: TGTGCCAGCAGCTTACGGGCTAGCGGGAGAACGGACGAGCAGTACTTC; cdr3_aa: CASSLRASGRTDEQYF
clone_size: many; v_call: TRBV7-2; cdr3_length: 17; d_call: -; j_call: TRBJ2-3; cdr3_nt: TGTGCCAGCAGCCCCAAACCACCGGGAGTCGGCGCAGATACGCAGTATTTT; cdr3_aa: CASSPKPPGVGADTQYF
clone_size: few; v_call: TRBV20-1; cdr3_length: 14; d_call: TRBD2; j_call: TRBJ2-7; cdr3_nt: TGCAGTGCGGCATCGGGACTAGCTTCCTACGAGCAGTACTTC; cdr3_aa: CSAASGLASYEQYF
clone_size: -; v_call: TRBV10-3; cdr3_length: 13; d_call: -; j_call: TRBJ2-1; cdr3_nt: TGTGCCATCAGTGAGTCTAGGGGGGGTGAGCAGTTCTTC; cdr3_aa: CAISESRGGEQFF
clone_size: -; v_call: TRBV20-1; cdr3_length: 13; d_call: TRBD2; j_call: TRBJ2-7; cdr3_nt: TGCAGTGCTCCCGCGAGCGGGAGGGGTGAGCAGTACTTC; cdr3_aa: CSAPASGRGEQYF
clone_size: -; v_call: TRBV2; cdr3_length: 13; d_call: -; j_call: TRBJ1-2; cdr3_nt: TGTGCCAGCAGTGAAGCCAGGGTTGGTGGCTACACCTTC; cdr3_aa: CASSEARVGGYTF
clone_size: -; v_call: TRBV27; cdr3_length: 15; d_call: TRBD2; j_call: TRBJ2-7; cdr3_nt: TGTGCCAGCAGTCCGCTGGCGGGAGGCGAAGGCGAGCAGTACTTC; cdr3_aa: CASSPLAGGEGEQYF
clone_size: -; v_call: TRBV7-7; cdr3_length: 16; d_call: TRBD1; j_call: TRBJ2-5; cdr3_nt: TGTGCTAGCAGCTCATCCGGGACAGGCCACCAAGAGACCCAGTACTTC; cdr3_aa: CASSSSGTGHQETQYF
clone_size: -; v_call: TRBV29-1; cdr3_length: 12; d_call: -; j_call: TRBJ1-1; cdr3_nt: TGCAGCGTTGAGGGGGGGGAGAATGAAGCTTTCTTT; cdr3_aa: CSVEGGENEAFF
clone_size: -; v_call: TRBV7-9; cdr3_length: 15; d_call: TRBD2; j_call: TRBJ2-7; cdr3_nt: TGTGCCAGCAGCTCCCCGGGACTAGCGACGGACGAGCAGTACTTC; cdr3_aa: CASSSPGLATDEQYF
clone_size: -; v_call: TRBV20-1; cdr3_length: 11; d_call: TRBD2; j_call: TRBJ2-7; cdr3_nt: TGCAGTGCTAGACTAGCGGTCGAGCAGTACTTC; cdr3_aa: CSARLAVEQYF
clone_size: few; v_call: TRBV29-1; cdr3_length: 11; d_call: TRBD2; j_call: TRBJ2-4; cdr3_nt: TGCAGCGTACGCGGGGGAAACATTCAGTACTTC; cdr3_aa: CSVRGGNIQYF
clone_size: -; v_call: TRBV5-6; cdr3_length: 19; d_call: TRBD2; j_call: TRBJ2-7; cdr3_nt: TGTGCCAGCAACCAGGACAGCCGGACTAGCGGGAGGTGGCTTCGGGAGCAGTACTTC; cdr3_aa: CASNQDSRTSGRWLREQYF